Following are 17 T cell receptor beta chains from one sample sequenced in a study of PD-1 blockade in classical Hodgkin lymphoma. Each and every patient relapsed after autologous stem cell transplantation, and patients got differing brentuximab vedotin exposure. Purification of CD4+ T cells from thawed PBMCs was achieved by magnetic negative selection. The repertoire was sequenced with immunoSEQ multiplex PCR; TCRdb's copy has only in-frame clones and lacks some. The sample contains under 30,000 clones, around 86% of which appear only once. This sample comprised CD4+ T cells from blood, obtained at baseline. Receptors originate from a human donor with classical Hodgkin lymphoma.

The rearrangement uses TRBV5-5 and TRBJ1-1, with D unresolved. The CDR3 is 14 residues long. Germline V gene lookup returns CDR1 SGHKS and CDR2 YYEKEE (reference sequence). The V and J ends lost 0 bases and 1 base respectively, with 7 bases between them. For the CDR3, the DNA is TGTGCCAGCAGCTTGGGAATGGGGAACACTGAAGCTTTCTTT. It specifies CASSLGMGNTEAFF.

The chain is built from TRBV6-1 and TRBJ1-6; 11 positions agree with TRBD1. Trimming took 9 bases from V and 9 from J; bases not matched to a gene: 10. Germline CDR1 and CDR2: MNHNS and SASEGT. This CDR3 is built from 15 residues. The CDR3 region has the DNA TGTGCCAGTGTGATGGGACAGGGGGAAGTTTCACCCCTCCACTTT. Its protein is CASVMGQGEVSPLHF.

The chain joins TRBV28 to TRBJ1-3; 7 bases map to TRBD1. After removal of 2 bases from V and 2 bases from J, the junction contained 0 bases not matched to a gene. Germline CDR1 is MDHEN and CDR2 is SYDVKM. The CDR3 is 14 residues long. In DNA, the CDR3 is TGTGCCAGCAGTTTAGACAGGGCTGGAAACACCATATATTTT. Translated: CASSLDRAGNTIYF.

The chain links TRBV28 to TRBJ2-2; D perhaps matches TRBD2 (6 bases). CDR1 MDHEN and CDR2 SYDVKM come from the germline V gene. The ends were cut back, 7 bases at V and 7 bases at J, with 10 bases in the middle. The CDR3 is 12 amino acids. The CDR3 sequence: CASKTSHGELFF. As DNA, the CDR3 is TGTGCCAGCAAGACTAGTCACGGGGAGCTGTTTTTT.

The genes are TRBV5-1 and TRBJ2-6, with D unresolved. Per germline, CDR1 SGHRS and CDR2 YFSETQ. This CDR3 is 18 amino acids long. The V gene lost 0 bases and the J gene lost 0 bases, with 13 bases spanning the gap. CDR3 loop: CASSLVGVPRSGANVLTF. Here the CDR3 DNA reads TGCGCCAGCAGCTTGGTTGGAGTACCTCGCTCTGGGGCCAACGTCCTGACTTTC.

This chain connects TRBV7-2 to TRBJ1-1, with D unclear. Trimming pared 1 base from V and 5 bases from J, leaving 11 bases between. CDR3 size: 14 residues. From germline, CDR1 is SGHTA and CDR2 FQGNSA. In DNA, the CDR3 is TGTGCCAGCAGCTTAGTGGCCCCCGGAACTGAAGCTTTCTTT. It encodes CASSLVAPGTEAFF.

This clone appeared a few times. The rearrangement links TRBV6-1 to TRBJ1-1; D is ambiguous. Germline CDR1 and CDR2: MNHNS and SASEGT. There are 10 residues in the CDR3. Trimming pared 8 bases from V and 10 bases from J, leaving 11 bases between. CDR3 DNA sequence: TGTGCCAGCCAAAGAGAGTTAGCTTTCTTT. Encoded protein: CASQRELAFF.

V gene TRBV6-1 combines with J gene TRBJ1-4, with a weak D call TRBD1 (5 bases). V was cut by 6 bases and J by 7 bases, with 12 bases left in between. CDR1 MNHNS and CDR2 SASEGT come from the germline V gene. The CDR3 is 13 amino acids. The CDR3 protein is CASRGELSEKLFF. CDR3 bases: TGTGCCAGCAGGGGGGAACTCTCTGAAAAACTGTTTTTT.

This clone was recorded once. CDR3 DNA sequence: TGTGCCAGCAGCGAAACAGGTTCCTACGAGCAGTACTTC. Its translation: CASSETGSYEQYF. The chain uses TRBV5-4 and TRBJ2-7, with D maybe TRBD1 (5 bases). This CDR3 has 13 amino acids. Deletions cut 4 bases from V and 1 base from J, with 9 bases between. Germline CDR1 and CDR2: SGHNT and YYREEE (reference sequence).

The chain links TRBV25-1 to TRBJ1-2; TRBD1 might be the D (6 bases). Per germline, CDR1 MGHDK and CDR2 SYGVNS. The ends were cut back, 5 bases at V and 2 bases at J, with 18 bases in the middle. This CDR3 is 16 amino acids long. In DNA form, the CDR3 reads TGTGCCAGCAGTACCTCAACCACAGGGACAAACTATGGCTACACCTTC. Protein: CASSTSTTGTNYGYTF.

The chain uses TRBV19 and TRBJ2-1, with D perhaps matching TRBD2 (6 bases). Trimming took 6 bases from V and 3 from J, leaving 15 bases between them. Germline assignment: CDR1 LNHDA and CDR2 SQIVND (reference sequence). This CDR3 is 15 amino acids long. The CDR3 DNA is TGTGCCAGTAGCCCACTACCGGGGGTCTACAATGAGCAGTTCTTC. Protein: CASSPLPGVYNEQFF.

J is TRBJ2-5 and V is TRBV11-2; D assignment may be TRBD1 or TRBD2 (5 bases each). This CDR3 is built from 15 residues. Germline V gene lookup returns CDR1 SGHAT and CDR2 FQNNGV. V gave up 4 bases and J gave up 5 bases, with 17 bases separating them. The DNA for the CDR3 is TGTGCCAGCAGCTCAAGGGCGTTAAGGGACGAGACCCAGTACTTC. Residues: CASSSRALRDETQYF.

This chain joins TRBV5-1 and TRBJ1-2, with D perhaps matching TRBD1 (5 bases). Germline V gene lookup returns CDR1 SGHRS and CDR2 YFSETQ. Trimming stripped 4 bases from V and 6 bases from J, with 10 bases between. The CDR3 runs to 12 residues. The CDR3 sequence: CASSLQGNGYTF. CDR3 coding DNA: TGCGCCAGCAGCCTCCAGGGTAATGGCTACACCTTC.

A few counts support this clone. The V and J genes are TRBV29-1 and TRBJ1-1; TRBD1 matches 7 bases. The germline V gene has CDR1 SQVTM and CDR2 ANQGSEA. The CDR3 is 13 amino acids. With V trimmed by 1 base and J by 4 bases, 3 bases remained unmatched. This chain's CDR3 is CSVEGRDSTEAFF. The CDR3 DNA reads TGCAGCGTTGAAGGCCGGGACAGCACTGAAGCTTTCTTT. Supplemented by reference TRBV29-1 and TRBJ1-1, the full variable domain reads SAVISQKPSRDICQRGTSLTIQCQVDSQVTMMFWYRQQPGQSLTLIATANQGSEATYESGFVIDKFPISRPNLTFSTLTVSNMSPEDSSIYLCSVEGRDSTEAFFGQGTRLTVV.

The V call is TRBV10-2, the J call TRBJ1-1, with 7 bases lining up with TRBD1. V lost 6 bases, J lost 9 bases, and 10 bases stayed unmatched. This CDR3 comprises 13 residues. CDR1 and CDR2 from the germline V gene are WSHSY and SAAADI. CDR3 region: CASSDSGQDKAFF. CDR3 DNA sequence: TGCGCCAGCAGCGATAGCGGACAGGACAAAGCTTTCTTT.

The CDR3 protein is CASSVGTGKNEQFF. CDR3 DNA: TGTGCCAGCAGCGTCGGGACAGGGAAGAATGAGCAGTTCTTC. The chain carries TRBV11-2 and TRBJ2-1, with 9 bases lining up with TRBD1. With V trimmed by 5 bases and J by 7 bases, 6 bases remained unmatched. Germline-derived CDR1 and CDR2 are SGHAT and FQNNGV. This CDR3 has 14 amino acids.

This chain connects TRBV11-2 to TRBJ1-1; unclear D gene. CDR1 SGHAT and CDR2 FQNNGV come from the germline V gene. The CDR3 is 17 residues long. Between the trimmed V and J ends, which lost 6 bases and 0 bases, there was a span of 20 bases. The CDR3 region is CASRVPAYKAMNTEAFF. The CDR3 region has the DNA TGTGCCAGCAGGGTACCAGCTTATAAGGCTATGAACACTGAAGCTTTCTTT.